This paragraph covers one T cell receptor beta chain sequence. The data are from a study of blood T cell repertoires in COVID-19. Followed longitudinally, the Seattle patients had been enrolled during active infection. CDR1 and CDR2 (germline): SGHNT, YYREEE (reference sequence). The CDR3 length is 14 residues. The V gene lost 3 bases and the J gene lost 3 bases, with 11 bases spanning the gap. Libraries were prepared by immunoSEQ multiplex PCR; TCRdb keeps only in-frame clonotypes and omits some of them. The data show 300,000 to 400,000 clones, roughly 90% seen once. The specimen sequenced was peripheral blood. V and J are TRBV5-4 and TRBJ2-3; a possible D gene is TRBD2 (6 bases). This clonotype originated in a woman aged 70-85 years with COVID-19, enrolled during active disease. CDR3 coding DNA: TGTGCCAGCAGCTGGCGGGACGGAACAGATACGCAGTATTTT. Translating it yields CASSWRDGTDTQYF.